Each of the 22 T cell receptor beta chains below was sequenced from the same sample in a study of blood T cell repertoires in COVID-19. Profiling relied on immunoSEQ multiplex PCR, and the TCRdb table lists in-frame clones only, not all of them. The sample records almost 25,000 clones, 90% to 95% being singletons. Sequenced input: peripheral blood. These receptors were collected from a man in his 70s with active COVID-19.

This clone appeared a few times. The V gene is TRBV7-9, the J gene TRBJ2-7; 7 bases are a match to TRBD2. The germline CDR1 and CDR2 sequences are SEHNR and FQNEAQ (reference sequence). The CDR3 has 16 amino acids. The trim removed 5 bases at V and 1 base at J, leaving 11 bases unmatched. The CDR3 sequence: CASSPRLGGGSYEQYF. CDR3 bases: TGTGCCAGCAGCCCCCGCTTGGGCGGGGGATCCTACGAGCAGTACTTC.

The chain employs TRBV3-1 (or the pseudogene TRBV3-2) and TRBJ2-1; 9 bases map to TRBD2. CDR1 and CDR2 from the germline V gene are LGHDT and YNNKEL (reference sequence). CDR3 length: 14 amino acids. J lost 13 bases, V lost 0 bases, and 7 bases had no gene match. CDR3 in DNA: TGTGCCAGCAGCCAAGAGGGAGTAGCGGGAGAACAGTTCTTC. It is translated as CASSQEGVAGEQFF.

Only a few counts were recorded for this clone. The chain has TRBV7-3 and TRBJ2-7; TRBD2 aligns across 9 bases. The germline CDR1 and CDR2 sequences are SGHTA and FQGTGA. The junction had 5 bases not matched to a gene; V was cut back by 5 bases and J by 0 bases. CDR3 length: 15 amino acids. This CDR3 is CASSRSGGSSYEQYF. In DNA, the CDR3 is TGTGCCAGCAGCCGTAGCGGGGGTAGCTCCTACGAGCAGTACTTC.

The rearrangement uses TRBV13 and TRBJ1-3; perhaps TRBD1 as D (5 bases). CDR1 is PRHDT and CDR2 is FYEKMQ in the germline V gene (reference sequence). V was shortened by 6 bases and J by 4 bases, with 13 bases between the two germline ends. The CDR3 runs 14 residues. In DNA, the CDR3 is TGTGCCAGCAGTTTCGGGACTGAAGGAAACACCATATATTTT. Its translation is CASSFGTEGNTIYF.

The chain carries TRBV7-2 and TRBJ2-2; 8 positions match TRBD1. V trimming: 5 bases; J trimming: 3 bases; junction bases outside the gene matches: 5. CDR3 size: 15 residues. In germline, CDR1 is SGHTA, CDR2 FQGNSA. In DNA form, the CDR3 reads TGTGCCAGCAGCCCGGGACAGGCTCACACCGGGGAGCTGTTTTTT. It codes for CASSPGQAHTGELFF.

The gene calls are TRBV6-5 and TRBJ1-4; weak D call: TRBD1 (5 bases). V lost 9 bases, J lost 8 bases, and 19 bases lay in between. Germline CDR1 reads MNHEY; CDR2 reads SVGAGI. CDR3 length: 14 residues. CDR3 region: CASGRTPTAEKLFF. The CDR3 DNA follows: TGTGCCAGTGGGCGGACACCCACGGCGGAAAAACTGTTTTTT.

V is TRBV12-3 or TRBV12-4 and J is TRBJ2-5; D may be TRBD1 (6 bases). The CDR3 has 13 residues. Between the trimmed V and J ends, which lost 6 bases and 1 base, there was a span of 9 bases. CDR3 nucleotides: TGTGCCAGCAGCAGGACAGTCCAAGAGACCCAGTACTTC. Protein sequence: CASSRTVQETQYF.

In its sample, this clone was seen a few times. V is TRBV28 and J is TRBJ1-5; D may be TRBD1 (5 bases). V shed 1 base and J shed 3 bases, with 19 bases lying between them. The germline V gene encodes CDR1 MDHEN and CDR2 SYDVKM. CDR3 length equals 18 residues. The CDR3 coding sequence is TGTGCCAGCAGTTTATCTAGGGGTCTAGGCTCGCACAATCAGCCCCAGCATTTT. Encoded protein: CASSLSRGLGSHNQPQHF. The full variable domain, completed using reference TRBV28 and TRBJ1-5, is DVKVTQSSRYLVKRTGEKVFLECVQDMDHENMFWYRQDPGLGLRLIYFSYDVKMKEKGDIPEGYSVSREKKERFSLILESASTNQTSMYLCASSLSRGLGSHNQPQHFGDGTRLSIL.

The rearrangement joins TRBV28 to TRBJ1-2; TRBD1 is a possible D gene (5 bases). Deletions cut 3 bases from V and 2 bases from J, with 10 bases between. Per the germline V gene, CDR1 is MDHEN and CDR2 is SYDVKM. The CDR3 length is 14 residues. The CDR3 loop is CASSFGGRNYGYTF. CDR3 DNA sequence: TGTGCCAGCAGTTTCGGGGGACGGAACTATGGCTACACCTTC.

The chain links TRBV4-1 to TRBJ2-7; 8 nucleotides align to TRBD1. This CDR3 has 14 residues. Germline-derived CDR1 and CDR2 are MGHRA and YSYEKL. Trimming took 4 bases from V and 5 from J; bases not matched to a gene: 7. CDR3 loop: CASSLQQGEHEQYF. CDR3 nucleotides: TGCGCCAGCAGCCTCCAACAGGGGGAACACGAGCAGTACTTC.

This rearrangement joins TRBV6-1 to TRBJ2-3; 10 bases are shared with TRBD2. V was pared by 1 base and J by 6 bases, with 1 base of the junction left unmatched. There are 14 residues in the CDR3. Germline-derived CDR1 and CDR2 are MNHNS and SASEGT. The CDR3 DNA is TGTGCCAGCAGTGAAGAAGCGGGAGGGGATACGCAGTATTTT. It codes for CASSEEAGGDTQYF.

The rearrangement uses TRBV2 and TRBJ1-6, with D unresolved. The CDR3 runs to 12 residues. Germline CDR1 and CDR2: SNHLY and FYNNEI. V was trimmed by 8 bases and J by 15 bases, leaving 17 bases between them. Here the CDR3 DNA reads TGTGCCAGCTACATAACCCCCCCGGGCCTCCACTTT. Translating it yields CASYITPPGLHF.

This chain connects TRBV12-3 or TRBV12-4 to TRBJ2-7, with D perhaps matching TRBD2 (6 bases). V was cut by 6 bases and J by 3 bases, with 12 bases left in between. CDR3 length: 13 residues. CDR3 region: CASRPGGYYEQYF. CDR3 in DNA: TGTGCCAGCAGGCCTGGGGGGTACTACGAGCAGTACTTC.

The genes are TRBV29-1 and TRBJ2-2; 9 bases agree with TRBD2. Trimming took 4 bases from V and 2 from J; bases not matched to a gene: 2. CDR3 length: 14 amino acids. Germline V gene data show CDR1 as SQVTM and CDR2 as ANQGSEA. For the CDR3, the DNA is TGCAGCGTTGTAGCGGGGGTTAACACCGGGGAGCTGTTTTTT. Encoded protein: CSVVAGVNTGELFF.

V is TRBV29-1 and J is TRBJ1-2, with D maybe TRBD1 (5 bases). CDR3 length equals 9 residues. V lost 8 bases, J lost 5 bases, and 6 bases lay in between. Germline V gives CDR1 SQVTM, CDR2 ANQGSEA. The CDR3 coding sequence is TGCAGCTCAGGGTATGGCTACACCTTC. Protein: CSSGYGYTF.

The chain has TRBV19 and TRBJ2-2, with TRBD1 matching 10 bases. CDR3 length: 16 residues. Looked up from germline, CDR1 is LNHDA and CDR2 is SQIVND (reference sequence). V dropped 4 bases and J dropped 5; count of bases not matched to a gene: 7. The CDR3 loop reads CASSRTLGQGTGELFF. The CDR3 region has the DNA TGTGCCAGTAGTAGAACTTTGGGACAGGGGACCGGGGAGCTGTTTTTT.

Here the CDR3 DNA reads TGCGCCAGCAGCCCATACAGCGGGAGGCAGGAGACCCAGTACTTC. This codes for CASSPYSGRQETQYF. The chain has TRBV4-1 and TRBJ2-5; 9 bases match TRBD2. The CDR3 covers 15 residues. V lost 4 bases, J lost 5 bases, and 8 bases stayed unmatched. Germline V gene lookup returns CDR1 MGHRA and CDR2 YSYEKL.

V gene TRBV7-8 combines with J gene TRBJ2-1, with D maybe TRBD2 (7 bases). Germline V gives CDR1 SGHVS, CDR2 FQNEAQ. V gave up 0 bases and J gave up 2 bases, with 8 bases separating them. The length of the CDR3 is 15 residues. The CDR3 DNA sequence: TGTGCCAGCAGCTTAGCGGGGGGGCCCTACAATGAGCAGTTCTTC. This codes for CASSLAGGPYNEQFF. Looking up the rest from reference TRBV7-8 and TRBJ2-1 gives the full variable domain: GAGVSQSPRYKVAKRGQDVALRCDPISGHVSLFWYQQALGQGPEFLTYFQNEAQLDKSGLPSDRFFAERPEGSVSTLKIQRTQQEDSAVYLCASSLAGGPYNEQFFGPGTRLTVL.

The CDR3 DNA reads TGTGCCAGCAGTGAATTTGTTAGGGCAACAGGAACTAACTATGGCTACACCTTC. This gives the protein CASSEFVRATGTNYGYTF. J is TRBJ1-2 and V is TRBV6-1; weak D call: TRBD1 (5 bases). The CDR3 loop spans 18 amino acids. Germline V gene sequence: CDR1 MNHNS, CDR2 SASEGT. Deletions cut 2 bases from V and 0 bases from J, with 19 bases between.

The rearrangement uses TRBV11-1 and TRBJ2-7; the match to TRBD1 covers 7 bases. The CDR3 is 14 residues long. Unmatched junction bases numbered 6, after V lost 2 bases and J lost 5 bases. Per germline, CDR1 SGHAT and CDR2 FQDESV (reference sequence). The CDR3 DNA sequence: TGTGCCAGCAGCTTAATTCCAGGGGGAAACGAGCAGTACTTC. It is translated as CASSLIPGGNEQYF.

In this sample, this clone turned up once. This chain uses TRBV11-2 with TRBJ2-5; 12 bases align to TRBD2. The ends lost 5 bases at V and 5 bases at J; junction bases unmatched: 9. The CDR3 contains 16 residues. Per germline, CDR1 SGHAT and CDR2 FQNNGV. The CDR3: CASSQGLAGRGETQYF. In nucleotides, the CDR3 is TGTGCCAGCAGCCAAGGACTAGCGGGGCGCGGCGAGACCCAGTACTTC.

The chain uses TRBV4-2 and TRBJ2-1, with TRBD1 matching 8 bases. The CDR3 length is 16 residues. Germline trimming cut 1 base from V and 10 bases from J; bases unmatched to any gene: 12. Germline V lookup: CDR1 LGHNA, CDR2 YNFKEQ. Here the CDR3 reads CASSQASGTGRIEQFF. CDR3 nucleotide sequence: TGTGCCAGCAGCCAAGCTTCCGGGACAGGCCGAATCGAGCAGTTCTTC.